This T cell receptor (beta chain) was recovered during a study of CD4 T cell repertoires in COVID-19. Germline V gene data show CDR1 as SGHRS and CDR2 as YFSETQ. This CDR3 has 14 residues. V shed 3 bases and J 4 bases; nucleotides not matched to a gene: 6. Produced via immunoSEQ multiplex PCR; TCRdb's table is partial and in-frame only. The table lists about 25,000 clones, 93% of them singletons. Sequencing was done directly on freshly isolated, uncultured memory T cells. This sequence originates from a human donor who had COVID-19. Material: circulating follicular helper CD4+ T cells (cTfh) from blood, obtained before the COVID-19 pandemic. The V and J genes are TRBV5-1 and TRBJ2-5; the match to TRBD1 covers 7 bases. The CDR3 is CASSSGQLGETQYF. In DNA, the CDR3 is TGCGCCAGCAGCTCGGGACAGTTAGGAGAGACCCAGTACTTC.